Listed below are T cell receptor beta chains from one sample, sequenced in a study of human T cells and chemical hapten exposure. One entry per CDR3 protein, called by TCRdb with MiXCR from the RACE reads. Of about 73,000 distinct CDR3 sequences in the sample, 8.5% are singletons; the top ten hold approximately 3.5%. This specimen consisted of whole blood, obtained in connection with sensitization to the hapten diphenylcyclopropenone (DPC). The source is a woman in her forties or fifties with alopecia areata. Some clones in this sample may be carry-over from other donors' samples. CDR3s include the opening cysteine and the closing phenylalanine or tryptophan. The order of the fields is clone size, J gene, V gene, D gene, CDR3 protein, CDR3 DNA. A D gene is named only where the DNA matches it firmly. Size tells how often a clone was seen (once, few, many) or the class of an expanded clone, and some rows leave it out.

>NA|TRBJ2-3|TRBV5-6|TRBD2
CASSFGAGGGLGDTQYF
TGTGCCAGCAGCTTTGGCGCGGGAGGGGGACTTGGTGATACGCAGTATTTT
>NA|TRBJ1-1|TRBV6-5|NA
CASRGNGGPGSSEAFF
TGTGCCAGCAGGGGGAACGGGGGGCCGGGTTCGTCTGAAGCTTTCTTT
>NA|TRBJ2-2|TRBV3-1|TRBD1
CASSRGQRDGELFF
TGTGCCAGCAGCCGGGGACAGAGAGACGGGGAGCTGTTTTTT
>many|TRBJ1-1|TRBV9|NA
CASSGGGRPNTEAFF
TGTGCCAGCAGCGGGGGGGGCAGGCCGAACACTGAAGCTTTCTTT
>many|TRBJ1-5|TRBV6-2/TRBV6-3|NA
CASSPAGRSSQPQHF
TGTGCCAGCAGTCCCGCCGGACGGAGCTCGCAGCCCCAGCATTTT
>few|TRBJ2-7|TRBV11-2|NA
CASSSLKRVGEQYF
TGTGCCAGCAGCTCCCTAAAGAGGGTTGGGGAGCAGTACTTC
>many|TRBJ1-1|TRBV18|TRBD1
CASSPDRGGTEAFF
TGTGCCAGCTCTCCCGACAGGGGGGGCACTGAAGCTTTCTTT
>many|TRBJ2-7|TRBV3-1|NA
CASSPGPNSYEQYF
TGTGCCAGCAGCCCGGGACCGAACTCCTACGAGCAGTACTTC
>many|TRBJ1-6|TRBV15|TRBD1
CATSRRDRYNSPLHF
TGTGCCACCAGCCGCCGGGACAGGTATAATTCACCCCTCCACTTT
>NA|TRBJ1-4|TRBV11-2|NA
CASSPQFWGLEKLFF
TGTGCCAGCAGTCCCCAGTTTTGGGGACTAGAAAAACTGTTTTTT
>many|TRBJ2-1|TRBV29-1|TRBD2
CSVAAGEQFF
TGCAGCGTCGCAGCGGGGGAGCAGTTCTTC
>few|TRBJ2-5|TRBV20-1|TRBD2
CSASGGRPQETQYF
TGCAGTGCTAGTGGCGGGAGGCCCCAGGAGACCCAGTACTTC
>NA|TRBJ2-7|TRBV10-3|NA
CAISDAAGAGYEQYF
TGTGCCATCAGTGACGCGGCGGGGGCCGGGTACGAGCAGTACTTC
>many|TRBJ1-1|TRBV18|NA
CASSPLGGDTEAFF
TGTGCCAGCTCACCCCTTGGAGGGGACACTGAAGCTTTCTTT